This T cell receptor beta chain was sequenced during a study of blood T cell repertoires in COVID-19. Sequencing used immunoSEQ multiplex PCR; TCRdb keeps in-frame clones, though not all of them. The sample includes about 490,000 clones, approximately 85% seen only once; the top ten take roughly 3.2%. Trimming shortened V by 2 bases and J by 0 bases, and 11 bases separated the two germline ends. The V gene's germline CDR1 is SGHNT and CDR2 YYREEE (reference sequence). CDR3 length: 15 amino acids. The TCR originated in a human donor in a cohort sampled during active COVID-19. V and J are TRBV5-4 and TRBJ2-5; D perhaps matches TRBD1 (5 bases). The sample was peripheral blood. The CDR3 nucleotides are TGTGCCAGCAGCTTTAGGGGTGGGGACCAAGAGACCCAGTACTTC. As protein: CASSFRGGDQETQYF.